This TCR beta chain appears in the sequencing data of a study of cytomegalovirus exposure and HLA in healthy donors. Study conclusions and caveats: Most TCR sequences were rare, but some public TCRs occurred in many donors. Three CMV-associated chains proved CMV antigen-specific in vitro.

CDR1 is SGHRS, CDR2 YFSETQ, per germline. The junction had 8 bases not matched to a gene; V was cut back by 3 bases and J by 5 bases. CDR3 length equals 15 residues. Note on this clone: Its matching antigen is unknown.

This table comes from immunoSEQ multiplex PCR, and its TCRdb copy is limited to in-frame clones, with some not included. The repertoire holds 150,000 to 250,000 clones, with more than 65% as singletons. Sequencing input: PBMCs. The TCR comes from a woman in her twenties or thirties in good health and CMV-seropositive. J is TRBJ2-3 and V is TRBV5-1; 8 nucleotides agree with TRBD2. CDR3 nucleotide sequence: TGCGCCAGCAGCTCGTTAACAACTAGCGGAGATACGCAGTATTTT. The encoded protein is CASSSLTTSGDTQYF. Together with reference TRBV5-1 and TRBJ2-3, the CDR3 gives the full variable domain: KAGVTQTPRYLIKTRGQQVTLSCSPISGHRSVSWYQQTPGQGLQFLFEYFSETQRNKGNFPGRFSGRQFSNSRSEMNVSTLELGDSALYLCASSSLTTSGDTQYFGPGTRLTVL.